This passage covers 5 T cell receptor beta chains from one sample sequenced in a study of OX40 agonist ivuxolimab in advanced cancers. The method was immunoSEQ multiplex PCR; TCRdb's version includes in-frame clones alone and lacks a portion of them. The sample records 77,000 or so clones, about 90% being singletons. The specimen was CD4+ or CD8+ T cells sorted from blood, collected in a trial of the OX40 agonist ivuxolimab. The origin of the receptors is an adult with an advanced solid tumor such as melanoma, head and neck, liver or kidney cancer.

V is TRBV7-3 and J is TRBJ2-1, with D perhaps TRBD2 (5 bases). Germline-derived CDR1 and CDR2 are SGHTA and FQGTGA. CDR3 length: 15 amino acids. V was trimmed by 3 bases and J by 4 bases, leaving 13 bases between them. CDR3 bases: TGTGCCAGCAGCTTTTCGGGAACCAAATACAATGAGCAGTTCTTC. Its translation is CASSFSGTKYNEQFF.

J is TRBJ1-1 and V is TRBV7-2; D is unresolved. The CDR3 is made up of 15 amino acids. The V gene lost 4 bases and the J gene lost 0 bases, with 12 bases spanning the gap. Germline V CDR1 and CDR2: SGHTA, FQGNSA. The CDR3 protein is CASSSYSSMNTEAFF. CDR3 in DNA: TGTGCCAGCAGCTCGTACAGCTCCATGAACACTGAAGCTTTCTTT.

This clone was recorded only once. This sequence joins TRBV10-3 and TRBJ2-7; 7 nucleotides line up with TRBD1. The germline V gene has CDR1 ENHRY and CDR2 SYGVKD. The junction had 2 bases not matched to a gene; V was cut back by 4 bases and J by 5 bases. The CDR3 covers 12 residues. The DNA of the CDR3 is TGTGCCATCAGTGCCACAGGGGACGAGCAGTACTTC. As protein: CAISATGDEQYF.

V is TRBV5-8 and J is TRBJ2-2; D unclear. This CDR3 comprises 15 residues. Germline V gene data show CDR1 as SGHTS and CDR2 as YDEGEE. Trimming stripped 0 bases from V and 4 bases from J, with 10 bases between. The CDR3 region is CASSLGQPTTGELFF. The CDR3 bases are TGTGCCAGCAGCTTGGGGCAGCCGACCACCGGGGAGCTGTTTTTT.

The genes are TRBV11-3 and TRBJ2-1; 13 bases are a match to TRBD2. The CDR3 spans 15 residues. V was pared by 5 bases and J by 4 bases, with 2 bases of the junction left unmatched. Germline V gene lookup returns CDR1 SGHNT and CDR2 YENEEA. The CDR3 DNA reads TGTGCCAGCAGCCAGACTAGCGGGGGGTACAATGAGCAGTTCTTC. Its translation: CASSQTSGGYNEQFF.